The clone carrying this T cell receptor beta chain was recorded a few times. This CDR3 comprises 12 residues. V was shortened by 4 bases and J by 8 bases, with 11 bases between the two germline ends. TCRdb reanalysed the RT-PCR reads using MiXCR and keeps one entry per CDR3 protein. The table includes 650,000 to 800,000 distinct CDR3 sequences, around 14% detected once. The receptor was derived from a female donor in good health, serving as a healthy control. The sequenced sample consisted of memory CD4+ T cells from blood. The chain employs TRBV12-3 or TRBV12-4 and TRBJ1-2; tentative D call: TRBD1 (5 bases). The CDR3 bases are TGTGCCAGCAGTTCACGGGGGTTGGGCTACACCTTC. Amino acids: CASSSRGLGYTF.